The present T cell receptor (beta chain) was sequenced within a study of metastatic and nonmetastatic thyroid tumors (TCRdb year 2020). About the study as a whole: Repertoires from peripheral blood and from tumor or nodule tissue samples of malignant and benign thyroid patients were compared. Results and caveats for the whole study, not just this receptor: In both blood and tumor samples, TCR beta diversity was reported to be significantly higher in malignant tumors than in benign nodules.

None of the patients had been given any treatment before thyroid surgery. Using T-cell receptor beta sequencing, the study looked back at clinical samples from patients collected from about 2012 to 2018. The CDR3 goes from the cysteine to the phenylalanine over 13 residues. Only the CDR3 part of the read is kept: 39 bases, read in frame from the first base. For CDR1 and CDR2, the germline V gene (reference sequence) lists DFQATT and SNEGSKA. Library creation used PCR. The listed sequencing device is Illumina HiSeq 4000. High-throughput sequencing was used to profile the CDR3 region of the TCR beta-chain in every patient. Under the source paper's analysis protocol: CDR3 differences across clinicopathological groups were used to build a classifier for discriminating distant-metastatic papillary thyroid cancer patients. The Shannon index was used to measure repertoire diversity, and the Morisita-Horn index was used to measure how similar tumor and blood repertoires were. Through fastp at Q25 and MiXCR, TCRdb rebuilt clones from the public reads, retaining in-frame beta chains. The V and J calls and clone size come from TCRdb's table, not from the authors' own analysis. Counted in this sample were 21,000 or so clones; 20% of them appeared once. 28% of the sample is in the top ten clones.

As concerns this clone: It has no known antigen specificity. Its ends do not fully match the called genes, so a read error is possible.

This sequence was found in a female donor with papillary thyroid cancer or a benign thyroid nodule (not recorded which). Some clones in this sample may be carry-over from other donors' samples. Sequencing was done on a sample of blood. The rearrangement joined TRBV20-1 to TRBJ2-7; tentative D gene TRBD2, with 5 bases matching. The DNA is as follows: TGCAGTTCTACTGGTCGGGATCACTACGAGCAATACTTC. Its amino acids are CSSTGRDHYEQYF.